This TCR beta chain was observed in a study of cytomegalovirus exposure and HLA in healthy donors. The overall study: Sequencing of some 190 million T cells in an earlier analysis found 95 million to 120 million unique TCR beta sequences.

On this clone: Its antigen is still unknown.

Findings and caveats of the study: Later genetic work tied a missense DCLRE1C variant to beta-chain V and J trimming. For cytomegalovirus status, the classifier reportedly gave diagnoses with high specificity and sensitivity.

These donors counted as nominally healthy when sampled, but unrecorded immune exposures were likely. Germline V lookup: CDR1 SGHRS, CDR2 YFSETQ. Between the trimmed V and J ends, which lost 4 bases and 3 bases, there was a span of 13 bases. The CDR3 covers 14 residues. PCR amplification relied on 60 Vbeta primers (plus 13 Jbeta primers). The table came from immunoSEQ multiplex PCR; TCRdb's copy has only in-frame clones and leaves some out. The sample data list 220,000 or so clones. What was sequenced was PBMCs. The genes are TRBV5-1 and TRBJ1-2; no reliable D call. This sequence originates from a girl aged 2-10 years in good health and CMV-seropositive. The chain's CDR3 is CASSPLRSDYGYTF. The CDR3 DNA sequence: TGCGCCAGCAGCCCGCTCCGAAGCGACTATGGCTACACCTTC.